This is a list of T cell receptor beta chains from one sample in a study of blood T cell repertoires in COVID-19. Profiling relied on immunoSEQ multiplex PCR, and the TCRdb table lists in-frame clones only, not all of them. The profile shows 400,000 or so clones, 70% to 90% of them singletons. Sequenced material: peripheral blood. These TCRs come from a man aged 18 to 29 with COVID-19, enrolled during active disease. The CDR3 runs from the conserved cysteine through the conserved F or W. The order of the fields is V gene, D gene, J gene, clone size, CDR3 protein, CDR3 DNA. D genes are given only for firm matches. Size values are once, few and many counts, or a class for expanded clones, and some rows have none.

v_call: TRBV27
d_call: TRBD2
j_call: TRBJ2-3
clone_size: -
cdr3_aa: CASSLAGGYVGTDTQYF
cdr3_nt: TGTGCCAGCAGTTTAGCGGGGGGGTATGTCGGCACAGATACGCAGTATTTT

v_call: TRBV6-5
d_call: -
j_call: TRBJ2-7
clone_size: -
cdr3_aa: CASRQRWAGEQYF
cdr3_nt: TGTGCCAGCAGACAACGCTGGGCCGGCGAGCAGTACTTC

v_call: TRBV5-1
d_call: TRBD1
j_call: TRBJ2-7
clone_size: -
cdr3_aa: CASSYGQGNGGKQYF
cdr3_nt: TGCGCCAGCAGCTACGGACAGGGGAATGGTGGAAAGCAGTACTTC

v_call: TRBV19
d_call: TRBD2
j_call: TRBJ2-7
clone_size: -
cdr3_aa: CASSIKGEVGGPGEQYF
cdr3_nt: TGTGCCAGTAGTATAAAAGGGGAGGTGGGAGGGCCAGGGGAGCAGTACTTC

v_call: TRBV18
d_call: -
j_call: TRBJ2-5
clone_size: once
cdr3_aa: CASSSGVQETQYF
cdr3_nt: TGTGCCAGCTCATCAGGGGTACAAGAGACCCAGTACTTC

v_call: TRBV5-6
d_call: TRBD1
j_call: TRBJ2-2
clone_size: -
cdr3_aa: CASSFQGAGAGELFF
cdr3_nt: TGTGCCAGCAGCTTCCAGGGGGCAGGGGCCGGGGAGCTGTTTTTT

v_call: TRBV3-1/TRBV3-2
d_call: -
j_call: TRBJ2-1
clone_size: -
cdr3_aa: CASSQVADVKGGEQFF
cdr3_nt: TGTGCCAGCAGCCAAGTAGCGGACGTGAAAGGAGGTGAGCAGTTCTTC

v_call: TRBV6-2/TRBV6-3
d_call: TRBD2
j_call: TRBJ2-3
clone_size: once
cdr3_aa: CASSLAASTDTQYF
cdr3_nt: TGTGCCAGCAGTCTAGCGGCTAGCACAGATACGCAGTATTTT

v_call: TRBV7-9
d_call: -
j_call: TRBJ2-6
clone_size: once
cdr3_aa: CASSLGTTFGANVLTF
cdr3_nt: TGTGCCAGCAGCTTAGGGACTACGTTTGGGGCCAACGTCCTGACTTTC

v_call: TRBV6-5
d_call: -
j_call: TRBJ1-6
clone_size: -
cdr3_aa: CASTEVGGRNSPLHF
cdr3_nt: TGTGCCAGCACCGAAGTTGGGGGCAGGAATTCACCCCTCCACTTT

v_call: TRBV4-2
d_call: TRBD1
j_call: TRBJ2-3
clone_size: -
cdr3_aa: CASSQGTRDRGTDTQYF
cdr3_nt: TGTGCCAGCAGCCAAGGCACCCGGGACAGGGGCACAGATACGCAGTATTTT

v_call: TRBV4-1
d_call: TRBD1
j_call: TRBJ1-1
clone_size: -
cdr3_aa: CASSQDVTGVGTEAFF
cdr3_nt: TGCGCCAGCAGCCAAGACGTCACAGGGGTCGGCACTGAAGCTTTCTTT

v_call: TRBV2
d_call: TRBD2
j_call: TRBJ2-2
clone_size: -
cdr3_aa: CASSECGGCGTGELFF
cdr3_nt: TGTGCCAGCAGTGAATGCGGGGGGTGTGGGACCGGGGAGCTGTTTTTT

v_call: TRBV6-2/TRBV6-3
d_call: TRBD2
j_call: TRBJ2-5
clone_size: -
cdr3_aa: CASSYSKRGDPPKTQYF
cdr3_nt: TGTGCCAGCAGTTACTCGAAACGGGGGGACCCTCCCAAGACCCAGTACTTC

v_call: TRBV5-1
d_call: TRBD1
j_call: TRBJ2-2
clone_size: -
cdr3_aa: CASSSEGAVGELFF
cdr3_nt: TGCGCCAGCAGCTCAGAGGGGGCTGTCGGGGAGCTGTTTTTT

v_call: TRBV27
d_call: -
j_call: TRBJ2-7
clone_size: -
cdr3_aa: CASRGQGDEQYF
cdr3_nt: TGTGCCAGCAGAGGACAAGGGGACGAGCAGTACTTC

v_call: TRBV2
d_call: TRBD2
j_call: TRBJ2-3
clone_size: few
cdr3_aa: CASRPGLAGGNTDTQYF
cdr3_nt: TGTGCCAGCAGACCCGGACTAGCGGGAGGAAACACAGATACGCAGTATTTT

v_call: TRBV28
d_call: -
j_call: TRBJ2-7
clone_size: -
cdr3_aa: CASSLPRRGGVEQYF
cdr3_nt: TGTGCCAGCAGTTTGCCCAGGCGTGGAGGGGTCGAGCAGTACTTC

v_call: TRBV27
d_call: TRBD2
j_call: TRBJ2-1
clone_size: -
cdr3_aa: CASSREGRYNEQFF
cdr3_nt: TGTGCCAGCAGTCGGGAGGGCCGCTACAATGAGCAGTTCTTC

v_call: TRBV11-2
d_call: -
j_call: TRBJ1-6
clone_size: -
cdr3_aa: CASSALPAGPGSPLHF
cdr3_nt: TGTGCCAGCAGCGCCCTCCCGGCCGGCCCAGGGTCACCCCTCCACTTT

v_call: TRBV7-8
d_call: TRBD1
j_call: TRBJ1-3
clone_size: -
cdr3_aa: CASSLDRGYGNTIYF
cdr3_nt: TGTGCCAGCAGCCTGGACAGGGGTTATGGAAACACCATATATTTT

v_call: TRBV11-2
d_call: TRBD1
j_call: TRBJ2-7
clone_size: -
cdr3_aa: CASSLDGQGGEQYF
cdr3_nt: TGTGCCAGCAGCTTAGATGGACAGGGAGGAGAGCAGTACTTC

v_call: TRBV6-2/TRBV6-3
d_call: TRBD1
j_call: TRBJ2-7
clone_size: -
cdr3_aa: CASSRTGNIYEQYF
cdr3_nt: TGTGCCAGCAGTCGGACAGGGAATATCTACGAGCAGTACTTC

v_call: TRBV6-6
d_call: -
j_call: TRBJ1-5
clone_size: -
cdr3_aa: CASSYSGWGGQPQHF
cdr3_nt: TGTGCCAGCAGTTACTCTGGTTGGGGAGGACAGCCCCAGCATTTT

v_call: TRBV24-1
d_call: TRBD2
j_call: TRBJ2-1
clone_size: -
cdr3_aa: CATGTSGINEQFF
cdr3_nt: TGTGCCACGGGGACTAGCGGGATCAATGAGCAGTTCTTC

v_call: TRBV6-5
d_call: TRBD1
j_call: TRBJ2-7
clone_size: once
cdr3_aa: CASKDRPHSYEQYF
cdr3_nt: TGTGCCAGCAAGGACAGGCCTCACTCCTACGAGCAGTACTTC

v_call: TRBV11-2
d_call: TRBD1
j_call: TRBJ2-7
clone_size: -
cdr3_aa: CASRSGQGSYEQYF
cdr3_nt: TGTGCCAGCAGAAGCGGACAGGGGAGTTACGAGCAGTACTTC

v_call: TRBV5-5
d_call: -
j_call: TRBJ2-7
clone_size: -
cdr3_aa: CASSSTGSYEQYF
cdr3_nt: TGTGCCAGCAGCTCAACAGGGTCCTACGAGCAGTACTTC

v_call: TRBV6-5
d_call: TRBD1
j_call: TRBJ1-1
clone_size: -
cdr3_aa: CASSKDRGRKTFF
cdr3_nt: TGTGCCAGCAGTAAGGACAGGGGGAGAAAAACTTTCTTT

v_call: TRBV2
d_call: TRBD2
j_call: TRBJ2-5
clone_size: -
cdr3_aa: CASRDSGGRETQYF
cdr3_nt: TGTGCCAGCAGGGATAGCGGGGGCCGGGAGACCCAGTACTTC

v_call: TRBV6-5
d_call: -
j_call: TRBJ1-2
clone_size: -
cdr3_aa: CASSASGAGERGYTF
cdr3_nt: TGTGCCAGCAGCGCCTCGGGTGCCGGGGAAAGGGGCTACACCTTC

v_call: TRBV5-5
d_call: TRBD1
j_call: TRBJ1-1
clone_size: -
cdr3_aa: CASSGGTGRGNTEAFF
cdr3_nt: TGTGCCAGCAGCGGAGGGACAGGGCGGGGGAACACTGAAGCTTTCTTT

v_call: TRBV2
d_call: -
j_call: TRBJ1-1
clone_size: -
cdr3_aa: CASSVRRLEAFF
cdr3_nt: TGTGCCAGCAGTGTCCGGCGGCTTGAAGCTTTCTTT

v_call: TRBV7-9
d_call: -
j_call: TRBJ1-4
clone_size: -
cdr3_aa: CASSLGPRSKLFF
cdr3_nt: TGTGCCAGCAGCTTAGGTCCGCGGTCTAAACTGTTTTTT

v_call: TRBV7-8
d_call: -
j_call: TRBJ2-7
clone_size: few
cdr3_aa: CASSLATGAYEQYF
cdr3_nt: TGTGCCAGCAGCTTAGCTACAGGCGCCTACGAGCAGTACTTC

v_call: TRBV24-1
d_call: TRBD1
j_call: TRBJ2-7
clone_size: -
cdr3_aa: CATSDLGTGDEQYF
cdr3_nt: TGTGCCACCAGTGATTTGGGGACAGGGGACGAGCAGTACTTC

v_call: TRBV5-5
d_call: -
j_call: TRBJ2-2
clone_size: -
cdr3_aa: CASSLRLVAGELFF
cdr3_nt: TGTGCCAGCAGCTTAAGACTAGTCGCCGGGGAGCTGTTTTTT

v_call: TRBV10-3
d_call: -
j_call: TRBJ2-1
clone_size: -
cdr3_aa: CAISRDLSSYNEQFF
cdr3_nt: TGTGCCATCAGCCGGGACTTGAGCTCCTACAATGAGCAGTTCTTC

v_call: TRBV5-1
d_call: -
j_call: TRBJ1-6
clone_size: -
cdr3_aa: CASSLGGSSNSPLHF
cdr3_nt: TGCGCCAGCAGCTTGGGGGGCTCTTCAAATTCACCCCTCCACTTT

v_call: TRBV27
d_call: -
j_call: TRBJ2-7
clone_size: -
cdr3_aa: CASSTSGSAKGEQYF
cdr3_nt: TGTGCCAGCAGTACCTCGGGGTCGGCTAAAGGGGAGCAGTACTTC

v_call: TRBV5-6
d_call: TRBD1
j_call: TRBJ2-7
clone_size: few
cdr3_aa: CASSRGQGVVYEQYF
cdr3_nt: TGTGCCAGCAGCCGTGGACAGGGGGTAGTATACGAGCAGTACTTC

v_call: TRBV27
d_call: TRBD2
j_call: TRBJ2-7
clone_size: few
cdr3_aa: CASSLTSGSSYEQYF
cdr3_nt: TGTGCCAGCAGTTTGACTAGCGGGAGCTCCTACGAGCAGTACTTC

v_call: TRBV13
d_call: -
j_call: TRBJ1-2
clone_size: once
cdr3_aa: CASSPPGRGNYGYTF
cdr3_nt: TGTGCCAGCAGCCCTCCGGGGAGAGGTAACTATGGCTACACCTTC

v_call: TRBV5-1
d_call: -
j_call: TRBJ2-7
clone_size: -
cdr3_aa: CASSFGTFPYEQYF
cdr3_nt: TGCGCCAGCAGCTTCGGGACTTTCCCCTACGAGCAGTACTTC

v_call: TRBV6-4
d_call: TRBD1
j_call: TRBJ1-5
clone_size: -
cdr3_aa: CARGTAYSNQPQHF
cdr3_nt: TGTGCCAGAGGGACAGCTTATAGCAATCAGCCCCAGCATTTT

v_call: TRBV27
d_call: -
j_call: TRBJ2-1
clone_size: -
cdr3_aa: CASSLSAPGEQFF
cdr3_nt: TGTGCCAGCAGTTTAAGCGCTCCGGGGGAGCAGTTCTTC

v_call: TRBV29-1
d_call: -
j_call: TRBJ1-1
clone_size: -
cdr3_aa: CSVDVRELNTEAFF
cdr3_nt: TGCAGCGTTGACGTCCGGGAGCTTAACACTGAAGCTTTCTTT

v_call: TRBV3-1/TRBV3-2
d_call: -
j_call: TRBJ2-4
clone_size: -
cdr3_aa: CASSQESVAKNIQYF
cdr3_nt: TGTGCCAGCAGCCAAGAGTCAGTTGCCAAAAACATTCAGTACTTC

v_call: TRBV6-5
d_call: TRBD1
j_call: TRBJ2-7
clone_size: once
cdr3_aa: CASSYGTGGSEQYF
cdr3_nt: TGTGCCAGCAGTTACGGGACAGGGGGGTCCGAGCAGTACTTC

v_call: TRBV3-1/TRBV3-2
d_call: -
j_call: TRBJ2-6
clone_size: -
cdr3_aa: CASSQDRANSGANVLTF
cdr3_nt: TGTGCCAGCAGCCAAGACAGGGCCAACTCTGGGGCCAACGTCCTGACTTTC

v_call: TRBV5-1
d_call: -
j_call: TRBJ1-6
clone_size: -
cdr3_aa: CASSLAEGGSPLHF
cdr3_nt: TGCGCCAGCAGCTTGGCCGAGGGTGGGTCACCCCTCCACTTT

v_call: TRBV5-5
d_call: TRBD2
j_call: TRBJ2-1
clone_size: -
cdr3_aa: CASSPGTSGTNEQFF
cdr3_nt: TGTGCCAGCAGCCCCGGGACTAGCGGGACTAATGAGCAGTTCTTC

v_call: TRBV6-5
d_call: TRBD2
j_call: TRBJ2-7
clone_size: -
cdr3_aa: CASRTGLEVHEQYF
cdr3_nt: TGTGCCAGCAGGACGGGACTAGAGGTCCACGAGCAGTACTTC

v_call: TRBV5-4
d_call: TRBD1
j_call: TRBJ1-1
clone_size: -
cdr3_aa: CASSLRTGGNTEAFF
cdr3_nt: TGTGCCAGCAGCCTACGGACAGGGGGTAACACTGAAGCTTTCTTT

v_call: TRBV5-1
d_call: TRBD1
j_call: TRBJ1-6
clone_size: once
cdr3_aa: CASRQGIAYSYNSPLHF
cdr3_nt: TGCGCCAGCCGACAGGGGATCGCTTACTCCTATAATTCACCCCTCCACTTT

v_call: TRBV7-9
d_call: TRBD1
j_call: TRBJ2-7
clone_size: -
cdr3_aa: CASSSRGRGYDEQYF
cdr3_nt: TGTGCCAGCAGCTCCCGGGGCAGGGGGTACGACGAGCAGTACTTC

v_call: TRBV11-2
d_call: TRBD2
j_call: TRBJ2-6
clone_size: -
cdr3_aa: CASSSTTGGSGANVLTF
cdr3_nt: TGTGCCAGCAGCTCGACGACGGGAGGGTCTGGGGCCAACGTCCTGACTTTC

v_call: TRBV6-5
d_call: TRBD2
j_call: TRBJ2-7
clone_size: -
cdr3_aa: CASNSAGVFTYEQYF
cdr3_nt: TGTGCCAGCAACTCAGCGGGAGTATTCACCTACGAGCAGTACTTC